These 32 T cell receptor beta chains share one sample of origin, sequenced in a study of metastatic and nonmetastatic thyroid tumors (TCRdb year 2020). No patient had received any treatment before thyroid surgery. Library preparation employed PCR. The instrument was an Illumina HiSeq 4000. The raw public reads went through TCRdb reprocessing: fastp at Q25, MiXCR clone calling, in-frame beta chains kept. For this sample the table gives just over 15,000 clones, of which roughly 4% were detected only once. The top ten hold roughly a quarter of the sample. The sequenced sample consisted of tumor tissue. The receptors derive from a female donor with papillary thyroid cancer or a benign thyroid nodule (not recorded which). Some clones in this sample may be carry-over from other donors' samples.

The rearrangement links TRBV6-2 or TRBV6-3 to TRBJ2-2; 7 positions match TRBD1. In germline, CDR1 is MNHEY, CDR2 SVGEGT. The V and J ends lost 5 bases and 6 bases, in that order; junction bases with no gene match: 3. This CDR3 has 13 amino acids. The DNA for the CDR3 is TGTGCCAGCAGTACGCAGGGGGCCGGGGAGCTGTTTTTT. The encoded protein is CASSTQGAGELFF.

This clone has only a few counts. The gene calls are TRBV6-1 and TRBJ1-3; 7 bases match TRBD1. This CDR3 contains 15 residues. With 7 bases clipped from V and 0 bases from J, the junction kept 6 bases outside the gene matches. Germline values: CDR1 MNHNS, CDR2 SASEGT. CDR3 protein: CASIKGAPSGNTIYF. The CDR3 DNA is TGTGCCAGCATCAAGGGGGCCCCCTCTGGAAACACCATATATTTT.

This chain uses TRBV28 with TRBJ2-6, with D possibly matching TRBD1 (6 bases). The CDR3 is made up of 16 amino acids. In germline, CDR1 is MDHEN, CDR2 SYDVKM. Trimming cost V 4 bases and J 1 base, with 11 bases left between them. The CDR3 bases are TGTGCCAGCAGTTCGCCTACAGGGTCTGGGGCCAACGTCCTGACTTTC. Amino acids: CASSSPTGSGANVLTF.

There are a few counts of this clone. The J gene is TRBJ2-7, the V gene TRBV6-2 or TRBV6-3, with 11 bases lining up with TRBD2. V lost 5 bases, J lost 10 bases, and 4 bases stayed unmatched. Looked up from germline, CDR1 is MNHEY and CDR2 is SVGEGT. The length of the CDR3 is 12 residues. In nucleotides, the CDR3 is TGTGCCAGCAGTACTAGCGGGAGAATTCAGTACTTC. Translating gives CASSTSGRIQYF.

This clone was counted a few times. The chain combines TRBV27 with TRBJ1-6; D is unclear. Germline CDR1 and CDR2: MNHEY and SMNVEV (reference sequence). V lost 5 bases, J lost 2 bases, and 10 bases lay in between. The CDR3 loop spans 15 amino acids. CDR3 in amino acids: CASSMSWAYNSPLHF. The CDR3 coding sequence is TGTGCCAGCAGTATGTCGTGGGCCTATAATTCACCCCTCCACTTT.

Many counts were recorded for this clone. Other DNA variants within this sample encode the same CDR3. This rearrangement joins TRBV3-1 to TRBJ2-5; D uncertain. The CDR3 runs 14 residues. V was clipped by 2 bases and J by 4 bases, with 11 bases between them. The germline gives CDR1 LGHDT, CDR2 YNNKEL (reference sequence). Here the CDR3 reads CASSQPDARETQYF. CDR3 bases: TGTGCCAGCAGCCAACCGGATGCGCGAGAGACCCAGTACTTC.

The CDR3 reads CATSRGLESYNEQFF. CDR3 in DNA: TGTGCCACCAGCAGAGGACTAGAATCCTACAATGAGCAGTTCTTC. This chain connects TRBV15 to TRBJ2-1; possibly TRBD2 for D (6 bases). The germline CDR1 and CDR2 sequences are LNHNV and YYDKDF (reference sequence). Deletions cut 1 base from V and 1 base from J, with 8 bases between. CDR3 length equals 15 residues.

This clone has a count of ten or more. The chain combines TRBV6-1 with TRBJ1-2, with D perhaps TRBD1 (6 bases). V dropped 8 bases and J dropped 4 bases, with 23 bases sitting between them. The CDR3 runs 16 residues. Per the germline V gene, CDR1 is MNHNS and CDR2 is SASEGT. In DNA, the CDR3 is TGTGCCAGCTCAGCGACAGAAACGACAGGTGGCTATGGCTACACCTTC. Translating gives CASSATETTGGYGYTF.

By sample share, this clone is medium-sized. The V and J genes are TRBV20-1 and TRBJ2-7; D may be TRBD1 (5 bases). The CDR3 runs to 14 residues. V was shortened by 2 bases and J by 1 base, with 12 bases between the two germline ends. The germline CDR1 and CDR2 sequences are DFQATT and SNEGSKA (reference sequence). This chain's CDR3 is CSARRQGRSYEQYF. In DNA form, the CDR3 reads TGCAGTGCTAGACGGCAGGGCAGGTCCTACGAGCAGTACTTC.

The chain employs TRBV5-1 and TRBJ1-3; D remains ambiguous. The CDR3 runs 13 residues. Germline CDR1 and CDR2: SGHRS and YFSETQ. Trimming removed 3 bases at V and 10 bases at J, with 14 bases between. In nucleotides, the CDR3 is TGCGCCAGCAGCTCCACGAACGCTGGGACCATATATTTT. Translated: CASSSTNAGTIYF.

The chain links TRBV24-1 to TRBJ1-4; the D is unclear. The germline V and J ends were trimmed by 9 bases and 0 bases, with 13 bases remaining between them. The CDR3 is made up of 15 amino acids. CDR1 is KGHDR and CDR2 is SFDVKD in the germline V gene. CDR3 protein: CATSSAGSTNEKLFF. The CDR3 coding sequence is TGTGCCACCTCCTCTGCGGGGTCAACTAATGAAAAACTGTTTTTT.

By share, this clone counts as medium-sized. The chain combines TRBV3-1 with TRBJ1-2; D ambiguous. CDR3 size: 13 residues. V was shortened by 1 base and J by 5 bases, with 8 bases between the two germline ends. Germline CDR1 is LGHDT and CDR2 is YNNKEL (reference sequence). The CDR3 reads CASSQVPDYGYTF. CDR3 coding DNA: TGTGCCAGCAGCCAAGTTCCAGATTATGGCTACACCTTC.

This clone was counted between two and nine times. The V and J genes are TRBV6-1 and TRBJ2-7; 12 bases align to TRBD2. Germline CDR1 and CDR2: MNHNS and SASEGT. The CDR3 loop spans 15 amino acids. V lost 7 bases to trimming and J lost 1 base; unmatched junction nucleotides: 5. The CDR3 sequence: CASNKGLAGSYEQYF. In DNA form, the CDR3 reads TGTGCCAGCAATAAAGGACTAGCGGGGTCCTACGAGCAGTACTTC.

This clone was observed a handful of times. The chain recombines TRBV11-3 with TRBJ2-1; 9 nucleotides match TRBD2. The germline CDR1 and CDR2 sequences are SGHNT and YENEEA. This CDR3 region has 16 residues. The ends lost 5 bases at V and 0 bases at J; junction bases unmatched: 5. CDR3 in DNA: TGTGCCAGCAGCATGGGACTAGCCTTCTCCTACAATGAGCAGTTCTTC. Residues: CASSMGLAFSYNEQFF.

The genes are TRBV7-3 and TRBJ2-2, with D uncertain. V dropped 2 bases and J dropped 5 bases, with 12 bases sitting between them. Germline loops: CDR1 SGHTA, CDR2 FQGTGA. This CDR3 is 15 amino acids long. CDR3 sequence reads: CASSLHSMGTGELFF. Written as DNA, the CDR3 is TGTGCCAGCAGCTTACACAGCATGGGGACCGGGGAGCTGTTTTTT.

A remark on this clone: Other DNA sequences from this sample encode an identical CDR3 as well. J is TRBJ2-7 and V is TRBV27, with D tentatively TRBD1 (6 bases). The V gene's germline CDR1 is MNHEY and CDR2 SMNVEV (reference sequence). The CDR3 is 15 amino acids. The germline V and J ends were trimmed by 7 bases and 2 bases, with 18 bases remaining between them. This CDR3 is CASKNLGTLTYEQYF. Written as DNA, the CDR3 is TGTGCCAGCAAAAACCTGGGGACACTCACCTACGAGCAGTACTTC.

This clone was detected a few times. The V call is TRBV27, the J call TRBJ1-4; no reliable D call. Trimming shortened V by 2 bases and J by 3 bases, and 13 bases separated the two germline ends. This CDR3 has 16 residues. Per germline, CDR1 MNHEY and CDR2 SMNVEV (reference sequence). CDR3 nucleotide sequence: TGTGCCAGCAGTTTAAGACCATTGTCCTCTAATGAAAAACTGTTTTTT. Translating gives CASSLRPLSSNEKLFF.

This clone was picked up a small number of times. The chain combines TRBV6-2 or TRBV6-3 with TRBJ2-3; the D gene is possibly TRBD2 (5 bases). The CDR3 is 14 residues long. V lost 6 bases and J 6 bases, leaving 16 bases between the germline ends. Germline assignment: CDR1 MNHEY and CDR2 SVGEGT. The CDR3 here is CASRRAEDSDTQYF. CDR3 sequence (DNA): TGTGCCAGCAGGCGAGCGGAGGATTCTGATACGCAGTATTTT.

This clone appeared many times. The gene calls are TRBV27 and TRBJ2-7, with 9 bases lining up with TRBD2. CDR3 size: 14 residues. CDR1 MNHEY and CDR2 SMNVEV come from the germline V gene (reference sequence). Trimming took 6 bases from V and 3 from J; bases not matched to a gene: 6. CDR3 in DNA: TGTGCCAGCAGACCGACTAGCGGTTACTACGAGCAGTACTTC. This codes for CASRPTSGYYEQYF.

This clone has just a few counts. The chain has TRBV30 and TRBJ2-3; D is uncertain. Germline assignment: CDR1 GTSNPN and CDR2 SVGIG (reference sequence). Trimming cost V 3 bases and J 6 bases, with 7 bases left between them. The CDR3 sequence is 11 residues long. Written as DNA, the CDR3 is TGTGCCTGGAGCCTGGGGGATACGCAGTATTTT. It is translated as CAWSLGDTQYF. The whole variable domain, remainder taken from reference TRBV30 and TRBJ2-3, is SQTIHQWPATLVQPVGSPLSLECTVEGTSNPNLYWYRQAAGRGLQLLFYSVGIGQISSEVPQNLSASRPQDRQFILSSKKLLLSDSGFYLCAWSLGDTQYFGPGTRLTVL.

This chain joins TRBV15 and TRBJ2-7; 7 positions agree with TRBD1. The ends lost 1 base at V and 4 bases at J; junction bases unmatched: 4. The CDR3 sequence is 14 residues long. Germline CDR1 LNHNV, CDR2 YYDKDF (reference sequence). CDR3 sequence: CATSRGTGGYEQYF. The DNA of the CDR3 is TGTGCCACCAGCAGAGGGACAGGTGGGTACGAGCAGTACTTC.

This clone is medium-sized (0.01 to 0.1%) within its sample. In DNA, the CDR3 is TGTGCCAGCAGCTTCGTCGGGACGGGTGAGCAGTACTTC. Amino acids: CASSFVGTGEQYF. The chain is built from TRBV7-9 and TRBJ2-7, with D tentatively TRBD1 or TRBD2 (5 bases each). Trimming stripped 3 bases from V and 7 bases from J, with 13 bases between. CDR3 length: 13 residues. In germline, CDR1 is SEHNR, CDR2 FQNEAQ (reference sequence).

By share, this clone ranks as medium-sized. Here the CDR3 reads CASSVAVAPPEEDTQYF. CDR3 DNA sequence: TGTGCCAGCAGCGTAGCGGTGGCGCCCCCGGAAGAAGATACGCAGTATTTT. This chain links TRBV9 with TRBJ2-3; D remains ambiguous. This CDR3 region has 17 residues. In germline, CDR1 is SGDLS, CDR2 YYNGEE. Trimming removed 0 bases at V and 5 bases at J, with 19 bases between.

This clone was seen more than once but under ten times. The V and J genes are TRBV30 and TRBJ1-2; D is perhaps TRBD1 (5 bases). CDR1 and CDR2 from the germline V gene are GTSNPN and SVGIG (reference sequence). With 5 bases removed from V and 4 bases from J, the gap between germline ends came to 11 bases. The CDR3 extends over 12 amino acids. As DNA, the CDR3 is TGTGCCTGGGGGGCGCTAGCCTATGGCTACACCTTC. Protein: CAWGALAYGYTF.

Many counts were recorded for this clone. The same CDR3 also results from other DNA sequences found in this sample. The chain couples TRBV10-3 to TRBJ2-5; TRBD2 aligns across 10 bases. V was clipped by 6 bases and J by 5 bases; unmatched bases: 12. Per the germline V gene, CDR1 is ENHRY and CDR2 is SYGVKD. The CDR3 sequence is 16 residues long. The CDR3 sequence: CAISLGASGSVETQYF. The CDR3 DNA reads TGTGCCATCAGCCTGGGGGCTAGCGGGAGCGTTGAGACCCAGTACTTC.

The chain couples TRBV12-3 or TRBV12-4 to TRBJ2-1, with 9 bases matching TRBD2. Germline trimming cut 8 bases from V and 7 bases from J; bases unmatched to any gene: 12. This CDR3 comprises 15 residues. The CDR3 DNA is TGTGCCAGCTGTGAAAGCGGGGGGTTTGGTAATGAGCAGTTCTTC. Its protein product is CASCESGGFGNEQFF.

This clone is medium-sized (0.01 to 0.1%) by share. The chain combines TRBV20-1 with TRBJ2-7, with D unresolved. The V end lost 0 bases, the J end lost 7 bases, and 10 bases lay between the germline ends. Germline values: CDR1 DFQATT, CDR2 SNEGSKA (reference sequence). The CDR3 contains 12 residues. The CDR3 bases are TGCAGTGCTAGAGAACTCCCCTGGGAGCAGTACTTC. It encodes CSARELPWEQYF.

This clone was detected a few times. The rearrangement uses TRBV11-3 and TRBJ2-1, with 8 positions matching TRBD1. The CDR3 is 18 residues long. Germline V gives CDR1 SGHNT, CDR2 YENEEA. Unmatched junction bases numbered 14, after V lost 1 base and J lost 6 bases. The CDR3 region is CASSLGPYTGGGSNEQFF. CDR3 nucleotide sequence: TGTGCCAGCAGCTTAGGCCCGTATACAGGGGGAGGAAGCAATGAGCAGTTCTTC.

This clone rates as large. The chain recombines TRBV12-5 with TRBJ2-1, with D tentatively TRBD1 (5 bases). V was pared by 6 bases and J by 9 bases, with 18 bases between. Germline-derived CDR1 and CDR2 are LGHNT and FRNRAP. The length of the CDR3 is 14 residues. The CDR3 reads CASGLRVGPFEQFF. Here the CDR3 DNA reads TGTGCTAGTGGCCTCAGGGTTGGCCCTTTTGAGCAGTTCTTC.

This clone was counted only a few times. The chain is built from TRBV20-1 and TRBJ1-2; D is perhaps TRBD1 (5 bases). CDR3 size: 11 residues. CDR1 is DFQATT, CDR2 SNEGSKA, per germline (reference sequence). V was shortened by 3 bases and J by 8 bases, with 10 bases between the two germline ends. CDR3 nucleotides: TGCAGTGCTAGGGTAGGGGAGGGCTACACCTTC. Residues: CSARVGEGYTF.

A few counts support this clone. The V call is TRBV28, the J call TRBJ1-1, with 8 bases identical to TRBD1. This CDR3 is built from 16 residues. Germline values: CDR1 MDHEN, CDR2 SYDVKM. V was clipped by 8 bases and J by 3 bases; unmatched bases: 14. This CDR3 reads CASCCRSDREDTEAFF. The CDR3 region has the DNA TGTGCCAGCTGTTGTAGATCGGACAGGGAAGACACTGAAGCTTTCTTT.

The V and J genes are TRBV20-1 and TRBJ1-2; D is unclear. Germline V CDR1 and CDR2: DFQATT, SNEGSKA (reference sequence). CDR3 size: 14 residues. Trimming took off 1 base at V and 4 bases at J, with 13 bases between the two ends. CDR3 sequence: CSARGLAVSYGYTF. The CDR3 coding sequence is TGCAGTGCTAGAGGACTCGCTGTAAGCTATGGCTACACCTTC.